Below, 23 T cell receptor beta chains from the same sample are listed, as sequenced in a study of T cell changes during pregnancy in multiple sclerosis. Some clones are missing from TCRdb's copy, which holds only in-frame ones; the method was immunoSEQ multiplex PCR. The sample holds 45,000 to 55,000 clones, just over 85% seen once. The sequencing used CD4+ T cells from peripheral blood mononuclear cells, collected in the second trimester of pregnancy. These receptors all stem from a female donor with multiple sclerosis, enrolled in a pregnancy study.

The V call is TRBV5-1, the J call TRBJ2-1, with 14 bases aligning to TRBD2. This CDR3 contains 16 residues. Germline-derived CDR1 and CDR2 are SGHRS and YFSETQ. The V and J ends lost 4 bases and 7 bases, in that order; junction bases with no gene match: 7. CDR3 in amino acids: CASSQTGTSGSNEQFF. For the CDR3, the DNA is TGCGCCAGCAGCCAAACCGGGACTAGCGGGAGTAATGAGCAGTTCTTC.

CDR3 residues: CASSRTGGRGNQPQHF. CDR3 coding DNA: TGTGCCAGCAGCAGGACAGGGGGCCGAGGCAATCAGCCCCAGCATTTT. The rearrangement uses TRBV5-6 and TRBJ1-5; 11 nucleotides align to TRBD1. Looked up from germline, CDR1 is SGHDT and CDR2 is YYEEEE. The CDR3 loop spans 16 amino acids. V lost 4 bases to trimming and J lost 2 bases; unmatched junction nucleotides: 5.

Regarding this clone: Germline and junction disagree at one end, which may indicate a read error. The chain recombines TRBV9 with TRBJ1-1, with 7 positions matching TRBD1. The germline gives CDR1 SGDLS, CDR2 YYNGEE. The CDR3 is 15 amino acids. The CDR3 region has the DNA TGTGCCAACAGCGTAAACGGGAACACAGGGGCGGAAGCTTTCTTT. It translates to CANSVNGNTGAEAFF. Full variable domain (missing parts from reference TRBV9 and TRBJ1-1): DSGVTQTPKHLITATGQRVTLRCSPRSGDLSVYWYQQSLDQGLQFLIQYYNGEERAKGNILERFSAQQFPDLHSELNLSSLELGDSALYFCANSVNGNTGAEAFFGQGTRLTVV.

The J gene is TRBJ2-3, the V gene TRBV5-1; D unclear. This CDR3 has 15 residues. The ends were cut back, 4 bases at V and 0 bases at J, with 12 bases in the middle. The germline V gene encodes CDR1 SGHRS and CDR2 YFSETQ. The CDR3 coding sequence is TGCGCCAGCAGCCCCTACCGAGAGAGCACAGATACGCAGTATTTT. Protein: CASSPYRESTDTQYF.

The J gene is TRBJ1-1, the V gene TRBV20-1, with D uncertain. CDR1 and CDR2 (germline): DFQATT, SNEGSKA (reference sequence). Between the trimmed V and J ends, which lost 6 bases and 0 bases, there was a span of 5 bases. CDR3 length: 11 residues. CDR3 bases: TGCAGTGCCATTTTGAACACTGAAGCTTTCTTT. This encodes CSAILNTEAFF.

The rearrangement links TRBV7-3 to TRBJ2-4; TRBD2 aligns across 8 bases. V lost 1 base, J lost 6 bases, and 5 bases stayed unmatched. Looked up from germline, CDR1 is SGHTA and CDR2 is FQGTGA. The CDR3 contains 15 residues. This CDR3 reads CASSLSPSGGNIQYF. CDR3 bases: TGTGCCAGCAGCTTAAGCCCCAGCGGGGGAAACATTCAGTACTTC.

This chain uses TRBV5-1 with TRBJ2-5; 11 bases agree with TRBD2. The end of the DNA aligns better with TRBJ2-7, so the J call may be wrong. This CDR3 spans 17 amino acids. Germline-derived CDR1 and CDR2 are SGHRS and YFSETQ. CDR3 sequence: CASSLTSGRLNSYEQYF. CDR3 nucleotide sequence: TGCGCCAGCAGCTTGACTAGCGGGAGACTGAACTCCTACGAGCAGTACTTC.

The V and J genes are TRBV28 and TRBJ1-1, with D unresolved. V was trimmed by 5 bases and J by 0 bases, leaving 7 bases between them. The CDR3 contains 13 residues. From germline, CDR1 is MDHEN and CDR2 SYDVKM. The CDR3 DNA reads TGTGCCAGCAGTCCCACTTTGAACACTGAAGCTTTCTTT. It encodes CASSPTLNTEAFF.

V usage is TRBV11-2 and J usage is TRBJ2-1; perhaps TRBD1 as D (5 bases). Germline V lookup: CDR1 SGHAT, CDR2 FQNNGV. Trimming shortened V by 5 bases and J by 8 bases, and 16 bases separated the two germline ends. CDR3 length equals 14 residues. CDR3 residues: CASSQDTVRDEQFF. The DNA for the CDR3 is TGTGCCAGCAGCCAGGACACAGTTCGGGATGAGCAGTTCTTC.

The CDR3 region is CAWSPDRRNTEAFF. In DNA form, the CDR3 reads TGTGCCTGGAGTCCGGACAGGAGGAACACTGAAGCTTTCTTT. The V and J genes are TRBV30 and TRBJ1-1; 7 nucleotides line up with TRBD1. The CDR3 has 14 residues. CDR1 and CDR2 (germline): GTSNPN, SVGIG (reference sequence). With 2 bases clipped from V and 1 base from J, the junction kept 4 bases outside the gene matches.

The rearrangement uses TRBV7-2 and TRBJ2-1; 9 nucleotides agree with TRBD1. J gave up 5 bases and V 5 bases, and 7 bases lay outside the gene matches. CDR1 is SGHTA and CDR2 is FQGNSA in the germline V gene. The CDR3 runs 15 residues. CDR3 in DNA: TGTGCCAGCAGCCCCGGGGACAGGGTAAACAATGAGCAGTTCTTC. Its translation: CASSPGDRVNNEQFF.

V usage is TRBV4-3 and J usage is TRBJ2-3; D not resolved. The CDR3 has 17 residues. Germline CDR1 is LGHNA and CDR2 is YSLEER. V was pared by 0 bases and J by 0 bases, with 13 bases between. The CDR3: CASSQEGHLSSTDTQYF. CDR3 DNA sequence: TGCGCCAGCAGCCAAGAGGGCCACCTTTCTAGCACAGATACGCAGTATTTT.

The chain combines TRBV18 with TRBJ2-1; 10 nucleotides align to TRBD1. The V gene end was trimmed by 3 bases and the J gene end by 7 bases; junction bases not matched to a gene: 9. The CDR3 is 16 residues long. CDR1 is KGHSH and CDR2 is LQKENI in the germline V gene. CDR3 sequence: CASSPMGQGLGNEQFF. The CDR3 DNA sequence: TGTGCCAGCTCACCTATGGGACAGGGGTTAGGGAATGAGCAGTTCTTC.

Here the CDR3 reads CASSFSRIDTQYF. The DNA for the CDR3 is TGTGCCAGCAGCTTTAGCCGGATAGATACGCAGTATTTT. This chain uses TRBV5-6 with TRBJ2-3; D is uncertain. Trimming cost V 2 bases and J 5 bases, with 9 bases left between them. This CDR3 is built from 13 residues. Per germline, CDR1 SGHDT and CDR2 YYEEEE. The variable domain in full, completed from reference TRBV5-6 and TRBJ2-3, reads DAGVTQSPTHLIKTRGQQVTLRCSPKSGHDTVSWYQQALGQGPQFIFQYYEEEERQRGNFPDRFSGHQFPNYSSELNVNALLLGDSALYLCASSFSRIDTQYFGPGTRLTVL.

The V and J genes are TRBV7-2 and TRBJ1-5; TRBD1 aligns across 8 bases. With V trimmed by 3 bases and J by 7 bases, 5 bases remained unmatched. The CDR3 consists of 14 residues. Germline CDR1 and CDR2: SGHTA and FQGNSA. CDR3 sequence (DNA): TGTGCCAGCAGCTTTCCAGGGGGCGGCCAGCCCCAGCATTTT. Translated, it gives CASSFPGGGQPQHF.

This chain uses TRBV10-3 with TRBJ1-3; 7 positions match TRBD1. Per germline, CDR1 ENHRY and CDR2 SYGVKD. The ends lost 7 bases at V and 7 bases at J; junction bases unmatched: 10. The CDR3 loop spans 14 amino acids. CDR3: CAITTDRDRNTIYF. DNA of the CDR3: TGTGCCATCACTACCGACAGGGATCGGAACACCATATATTTT.

This clone occurred a few times. V gene TRBV30 combines with J gene TRBJ1-1; D perhaps matches TRBD1 (6 bases). The CDR3 totals 16 residues. V lost 3 bases and J lost 5, with 22 bases in between. Germline loops: CDR1 GTSNPN, CDR2 SVGIG (reference sequence). The CDR3 DNA is TGTGCCTGGAGCCGGGGGGTCCACCGAAGGGGGACTGAAGCTTTCTTT. Its translation: CAWSRGVHRRGTEAFF.

This chain connects TRBV7-3 to TRBJ1-1; D possibly corresponds to TRBD1 (5 bases). V lost 1 base and J lost 4, with 7 bases in between. Germline V gives CDR1 SGHTA, CDR2 FQGTGA. This CDR3 region has 13 residues. Here the CDR3 reads CASSLNQGTEAFF. The CDR3 nucleotides are TGTGCCAGCAGCTTAAATCAGGGCACTGAAGCTTTCTTT.

This clone was recorded a few times. An end of the junction differs from the germline gene, which may be a read error. In the same sample, other DNA sequences code for this CDR3. The chain links TRBV2 to TRBJ2-6, with D uncertain. The CDR3 spans 17 residues. CDR1 and CDR2 from the germline V gene are SNHLY and FYNNEI. The CDR3 DNA sequence: TGTGCCAGCAGACGGTCTTGGGCCCCCACTGGAGCCAACGTCCTGACTTTC. It translates to CASRRSWAPTGANVLTF.

This rearrangement joins TRBV7-2 to TRBJ2-5; the D is unclear. CDR1 and CDR2 (germline): SGHTA, FQGNSA. V was cut by 1 base and J by 3 bases, with 9 bases left in between. CDR3 length: 14 residues. CDR3 in amino acids: CASSLENSKETQYF. CDR3 DNA: TGTGCCAGCAGCTTAGAGAACAGCAAAGAGACCCAGTACTTC.

This clone was detected a few times. The chain combines TRBV29-1 with TRBJ1-2; D call uncertain. Germline CDR1 and CDR2: SQVTM and ANQGSEA. Trimming removed 0 bases at V and 3 bases at J, with 8 bases between. This CDR3 spans 13 amino acids. The CDR3 protein is CSVEEQRDYGYTF. For the CDR3, the DNA is TGCAGCGTTGAAGAACAGAGGGACTATGGCTACACCTTC.

The CDR3 is CASSLWGLTEAFF. The CDR3 DNA reads as TGTGCCAGCAGCTTATGGGGCCTCACTGAAGCTTTCTTT. The chain employs TRBV7-2 and TRBJ1-1, with a weak D call TRBD1 (5 bases). CDR1 SGHTA and CDR2 FQGNSA come from the germline V gene. Trimming cost V 2 bases and J 4 bases, with 8 bases left between them. There are 13 residues in the CDR3.

This chain connects TRBV5-1 to TRBJ2-7, with no clear D. The ends were cut back, 0 bases at V and 0 bases at J, with 7 bases in the middle. This CDR3 comprises 14 residues. CDR1 and CDR2 from the germline V gene are SGHRS and YFSETQ. CDR3 protein: CASSLGVLSYEQYF. Written as DNA, the CDR3 is TGCGCCAGCAGCTTGGGAGTTCTCTCCTACGAGCAGTACTTC.